These T cell receptor beta chains were read from a single sample in a study of blood T cell repertoires in COVID-19. The assay was immunoSEQ multiplex PCR, and TCRdb's table has in-frame clones only and misses some. The sample yields approximately 210,000 clones, approximately 86% seen once. The sample comprised peripheral blood. These receptors were obtained from a woman older than 75 with acute or convalescent COVID-19. Both conserved end residues are part of each CDR3. Each record gives: D gene, V gene, clone size, J gene, CDR3 DNA, CDR3 protein. The D gene is left open where the match is weak. Part of the rows lack a size; the others show once, few, many or a class for expanded clones.

>TRBD2|TRBV6-2/TRBV6-3|NA|TRBJ2-3
TGTGCCAGCAGTTACGGGACTATTGGCACAGATACGCAGTATTTT
CASSYGTIGTDTQYF
>TRBD2|TRBV7-8|NA|TRBJ2-7
TGTGCCAGCAGCTTAGAATGGGCGGACGGTCGGGGGGACTTC
CASSLEWADGRGDF
>NA|TRBV9|few|TRBJ2-6
TGTGCCAGCAGCGTAGCTGGGGGGGCAGCTCTGGGGGCCAACGTCCTGACTTTC
CASSVAGGAALGANVLTF
>NA|TRBV14|NA|TRBJ2-3
TGTGCCAGCAGCCAAAAGGGGGTAGGACCCCCGTCCCCAACAGATACGCAGTATTTT
CASSQKGVGPPSPTDTQYF
>NA|TRBV6-1|NA|TRBJ1-2
TGTGCCAGCAGTGAAGCACAGGGCGCCTATGGCTACACCTTC
CASSEAQGAYGYTF
>NA|TRBV5-1|few|TRBJ2-7
TGCGCCAGCAGCTTGGAACAGTCCTACGAGCAGTACTTC
CASSLEQSYEQYF
>NA|TRBV5-4|once|TRBJ2-3
TGTGCCAGCAGCTTGGCTAGCGTTCGGGGCACAGATACGCAGTATTTT
CASSLASVRGTDTQYF
>NA|TRBV9|NA|TRBJ1-1
TGTGCCAGCAGCGTAGTAGACAGTCTGAACACTGAAGCTTTCTTT
CASSVVDSLNTEAFF
>NA|TRBV5-1|NA|TRBJ2-7
TGCGCCAGCAGCTTGGATGGCACAGGATACGAGCAGTACTTC
CASSLDGTGYEQYF
>NA|TRBV3-1/TRBV3-2|NA|TRBJ1-3
TGTGCCAGCAGACCTCAGGGCGCCTCTGGAAACACCATATATTTT
CASRPQGASGNTIYF
>NA|TRBV6-5|once|TRBJ2-2
TGTGCCAGCAGTTCTGAGGTTGGCCGTAGCACCGGGGAGCTGTTTTTT
CASSSEVGRSTGELFF
>NA|TRBV7-8|NA|TRBJ1-1
TGTGCCAGCAGCTTAGTGGGCAGAATGGGCACTGAAGCTTTCTTT
CASSLVGRMGTEAFF
>NA|TRBV5-1|NA|TRBJ2-7
TGCGCCAGCACCCCTGGCGTCCCAGGCAACTCCTACGAGCAGTACTTC
CASTPGVPGNSYEQYF
>NA|TRBV28|NA|TRBJ1-3
TGTGCCAGCAGAACCTACCTGCTGGGGGCTCTTGGAAACACCATATATTTT
CASRTYLLGALGNTIYF
>TRBD1|TRBV3-1/TRBV3-2|NA|TRBJ2-7
TGTGCCAGCAGCCGGACAGGGGGGTCCTACGAGCAGTACTTC
CASSRTGGSYEQYF
>NA|TRBV15|NA|TRBJ1-6
TGTGCCACCAGCAGAGATCGACAGAATAATTCACCCCTCCACTTT
CATSRDRQNNSPLHF
>NA|TRBV6-2/TRBV6-3|NA|TRBJ1-1
TGTGCCAGCAGTACAGCTTACACTGAAGCTTTCTTT
CASSTAYTEAFF
>NA|TRBV15|NA|TRBJ1-4
TGTGCCACCAGCAGACCGGGTGAAAAACTGTTTTTT
CATSRPGEKLFF